Following are 22 T cell receptor beta chains from one sample sequenced in a study of identical twins' blood T cells. TCRdb processed the 5' RACE reads anew with MiXCR; each CDR3 protein has one entry. The repertoire includes 350,000 to 400,000 distinct CDR3 sequences, about 28% of them detected once, and roughly 6.1% sits in the top ten. Input material: PBMCs. The receptors derive from a woman aged 18 to 50 in good health.

The chain links TRBV20-1 to TRBJ1-1, with TRBD1 as a possible D gene (6 bases). Trimming took off 1 base at V and 0 bases at J, with 9 bases between the two ends. The CDR3 sequence is 14 residues long. CDR1 is DFQATT and CDR2 is SNEGSKA in the germline V gene (reference sequence). DNA for the CDR3: TGCAGTGCTAGAGCGGCAGGGGTGAACACTGAAGCTTTCTTT. It codes for CSARAAGVNTEAFF.

This clonotype occurred a few times. J is TRBJ1-1 and V is TRBV18; 7 nucleotides match TRBD1. The CDR3 contains 16 residues. The ends lost 3 bases at V and 0 bases at J; junction bases unmatched: 7. Germline CDR1 KGHSH, CDR2 LQKENI. For the CDR3, the DNA is TGTGCCAGCTCACCTCCGGGACAGCTTATGAACACTGAAGCTTTCTTT. As protein: CASSPPGQLMNTEAFF.

The rearrangement uses TRBV19 and TRBJ1-1; possible D gene TRBD1, 6 bases. Trimming took 6 bases from V and 6 from J, leaving 8 bases between them. The CDR3 runs 11 residues. The germline gives CDR1 LNHDA, CDR2 SQIVND (reference sequence). The CDR3 is CASSRTAEAFF. CDR3 nucleotides: TGTGCCAGTAGCCGGACAGCTGAAGCTTTCTTT.

Comment on this clonotype: At one end, the junction sequence differs from germline, possibly due to a read error. CDR3 DNA sequence: TGTGCCATCAGTGAGTCGAGTACTCTCAATGATCAGTTCTTC. This translates into CAISESSTLNDQFF. The chain joins TRBV10-3 to TRBJ2-1; D gene ambiguous. In germline, CDR1 is ENHRY, CDR2 SYGVKD. There are 14 residues in the CDR3.

This chain joins TRBV7-6 and TRBJ1-3; 8 bases agree with TRBD1. J lost 0 bases, V lost 2 bases, and 6 bases had no gene match. Looked up from germline, CDR1 is SGHVS and CDR2 is FNYEAQ. The CDR3 has 17 amino acids. In DNA form, the CDR3 reads TGTGCCAGCAGCTTACAGGGGGCCACTCACTCTGGAAACACCATATATTTT. Translating gives CASSLQGATHSGNTIYF. The full variable domain, completed using reference TRBV7-6 and TRBJ1-3, is GAGVSQSPRYKVTKRGQDVALRCDPISGHVSLYWYRQALGQGPEFLTYFNYEAQQDKSGLPNDRFSAERPEGSISTLTIQRTEQRDSAMYRCASSLQGATHSGNTIYFGEGSWLTVV.

This clonotype was found many times. This likely comes from a read error, as the CDR3 has no conserved phenylalanine or tryptophan at its end. The DNA is omitted, as the CDR3 cannot be located on it reliably, and the CDR3 follows TCRdb's listing. The rearrangement links TRBV29-1 to TRBJ2-3; TRBD1, the table's D call, lacks a check against the DNA. The germline V gene has CDR1 SQVTM and CDR2 ANQGSEA. The CDR3 length is 13 residues, termini included. The CDR3 is CSVELSRGQGLIL.

This clonotype has more than one count but fewer than ten. The chain couples TRBV19 to TRBJ1-1; 12 positions match TRBD1. Trimming at V came to 9 bases and at J to 4 bases, leaving 12 bases not matched to a gene. The CDR3 runs 16 residues. Germline V lookup: CDR1 LNHDA, CDR2 SQIVND (reference sequence). The CDR3 DNA is TGTGCCAGCAGGAGGGACAGGGGGCATTTGGGCACTGAAGCTTTCTTT. This translates into CASRRDRGHLGTEAFF.

The gene calls are TRBV29-1 and TRBJ2-2, with TRBD2 matching 8 bases. Looked up from germline, CDR1 is SQVTM and CDR2 is ANQGSEA. This CDR3 is 14 amino acids long. Germline trimming cut 6 bases from V and 2 bases from J; bases unmatched to any gene: 5. This CDR3 is CSVGTSVNTGELFF. CDR3 bases: TGCAGCGTCGGGACTAGTGTAAACACCGGGGAGCTGTTTTTT.

The gene calls are TRBV6-4 and TRBJ2-2; D is uncertain. CDR3 length: 14 amino acids. Trimming cost V 4 bases and J 4 bases, with 10 bases left between them. Per germline, CDR1 MRHNA and CDR2 SNTAGT. The CDR3 nucleotides read TGTGCCAGCAGTGCTAGACATAGCACCGGGGAGCTGTTTTTT. This codes for CASSARHSTGELFF.

As concerns this clonotype: This may arise from a read error, as a much more abundant clone is one base away. The chain links TRBV27 to TRBJ2-3; D ambiguous. CDR1 and CDR2 (germline): MNHEY, SMNVEV (reference sequence). The CDR3 has 13 residues. The CDR3 DNA reads TGTGCCAGCAGTGTCAGGATTGCAGATGCGCAGTATTTT. Its translation: CASSVRIADAQYF.

This clonotype has just a few counts. The rearrangement joins TRBV6-5 to TRBJ2-2; the match to TRBD1 covers 8 bases. This CDR3 region has 17 residues. V dropped 0 bases and J dropped 7; count of bases not matched to a gene: 10. From germline, CDR1 is MNHEY and CDR2 SVGAGI. The CDR3 loop reads CASSYSYWTGMNGELFF. The DNA of the CDR3 is TGTGCCAGCAGTTACTCCTACTGGACAGGGATGAACGGGGAGCTGTTTTTT.

This clonotype was recorded at least ten times. J is TRBJ1-1 and V is TRBV6-6, with D tentatively TRBD1 (6 bases). Trimming took 4 bases from V and 10 from J, leaving 19 bases between them. This CDR3 contains 14 residues. Germline V gene sequence: CDR1 MNHNY, CDR2 SVGAGI (reference sequence). As DNA, the CDR3 is TGTGCCAGCAGTTCACTCGGGGGCGGTTGGGGAGCTTTCTTT. Amino acids: CASSSLGGGWGAFF.

There are many counts of this clonotype. J is TRBJ1-2 and V is TRBV19; D is ambiguous. This CDR3 comprises 15 residues. The V gene's germline CDR1 is LNHDA and CDR2 SQIVND (reference sequence). V lost 3 bases, J lost 8 bases, and 19 bases lay in between. The CDR3 DNA follows: TGTGCCAGTAGTATCGGAGGAATGGCCAGGCCCGGCTACACCTTC. Encoded protein: CASSIGGMARPGYTF.

The chain couples TRBV10-3 to TRBJ1-1, with D possibly being TRBD1 (6 bases). The V end lost 9 bases, the J end lost 1 base, and 15 bases lay between the germline ends. There are 14 residues in the CDR3. Germline V gene sequence: CDR1 ENHRY, CDR2 SYGVKD. CDR3 sequence: CAIHPGGRNTEAFF. In DNA, the CDR3 is TGTGCCATTCATCCGGGGGGCCGGAACACTGAAGCTTTCTTT.

DNA of the CDR3: TGTGCCAGCTCCTGGGACAGTAGATGGGGCGGCTACACCTTC. It specifies CASSWDSRWGGYTF. This sequence joins TRBV18 and TRBJ1-2, with 7 bases matching TRBD1. With V trimmed by 6 bases and J by 8 bases, 12 bases remained unmatched. The CDR3 is made up of 14 amino acids. From germline, CDR1 is KGHSH and CDR2 LQKENI.

The J gene is TRBJ1-5, the V gene TRBV3-1; no reliable D call. Trimming shortened V by 0 bases and J by 9 bases, and 9 bases separated the two germline ends. This CDR3 is 13 amino acids long. The germline gives CDR1 LGHDT, CDR2 YNNKEL (reference sequence). The CDR3 sequence is CASSQDPGAPQHF. The CDR3 coding sequence is TGTGCCAGCAGCCAAGATCCGGGCGCGCCCCAGCATTTT.

This clonotype has just a few counts. The rearrangement uses TRBV5-1 and TRBJ1-6; D call uncertain. CDR3 length equals 14 residues. Trimming stripped 0 bases from V and 10 bases from J, with 11 bases between. Germline V CDR1 and CDR2: SGHRS, YFSETQ. Here the CDR3 DNA reads TGCGCCAGCAGCTTGGAGGCGGGGAAATCACCCCTCCACTTT. Translating it yields CASSLEAGKSPLHF.

The chain recombines TRBV5-6 with TRBJ1-1; 7 bases agree with TRBD1. In germline, CDR1 is SGHDT, CDR2 YYEEEE. J was trimmed by 3 bases and V by 3 bases; bases with no gene match: 8. The length of the CDR3 is 15 residues. CDR3 protein: CASSSFRGTYTEAFF. The CDR3 nucleotides read TGTGCCAGCAGCTCGTTCAGGGGGACCTACACTGAAGCTTTCTTT. Supplemented by reference TRBV5-6 and TRBJ1-1, the full variable domain reads DAGVTQSPTHLIKTRGQQVTLRCSPKSGHDTVSWYQQALGQGPQFIFQYYEEEERQRGNFPDRFSGHQFPNYSSELNVNALLLGDSALYLCASSSFRGTYTEAFFGQGTRLTVV.

Ten or more counts support this clonotype. The chain is built from TRBV20-1 and TRBJ1-4; D gene ambiguous. This CDR3 has 14 residues. Germline V gene data show CDR1 as DFQATT and CDR2 as SNEGSKA (reference sequence). V lost 7 bases and J lost 3, with 15 bases in between. CDR3 region: CSVGPGGPNEKLFF. The CDR3 DNA reads as TGCAGTGTTGGCCCCGGTGGACCTAATGAAAAACTGTTTTTT.

The chain uses TRBV12-3 or TRBV12-4 and TRBJ1-2, with D possibly being TRBD1 (5 bases). The CDR3 is 15 residues long. Trimming cost V 5 bases and J 0 bases, with 13 bases left between them. CDR3 bases: TGTGCCAGCAGTAACCGGGGCGGATCTAACTATGGCTACACCTTC. Translated: CASSNRGGSNYGYTF.

Only a few counts were recorded for this clonotype. This chain connects TRBV28 to TRBJ1-5, with D unclear. The germline CDR1 and CDR2 sequences are MDHEN and SYDVKM. Deletions cut 5 bases from V and 9 bases from J, with 11 bases between. The CDR3 is 12 amino acids. CDR3 residues: CASSPTIVPQHF. The CDR3 bases are TGTGCCAGCAGTCCTACAATCGTGCCCCAGCATTTT.

This chain connects TRBV5-1 to TRBJ1-2; D is undetermined. The V and J ends lost 0 bases and 6 bases respectively, with 9 bases between them. This CDR3 is 13 amino acids long. The germline gives CDR1 SGHRS, CDR2 YFSETQ. CDR3 protein: CASSLDAANGYTF. In nucleotides, the CDR3 is TGCGCCAGCAGCTTGGATGCGGCGAATGGCTACACCTTC. Variable domain in full (rest from reference TRBV5-1 and TRBJ1-2): KAGVTQTPRYLIKTRGQQVTLSCSPISGHRSVSWYQQTPGQGLQFLFEYFSETQRNKGNFPGRFSGRQFSNSRSEMNVSTLELGDSALYLCASSLDAANGYTFGSGTRLTVV.